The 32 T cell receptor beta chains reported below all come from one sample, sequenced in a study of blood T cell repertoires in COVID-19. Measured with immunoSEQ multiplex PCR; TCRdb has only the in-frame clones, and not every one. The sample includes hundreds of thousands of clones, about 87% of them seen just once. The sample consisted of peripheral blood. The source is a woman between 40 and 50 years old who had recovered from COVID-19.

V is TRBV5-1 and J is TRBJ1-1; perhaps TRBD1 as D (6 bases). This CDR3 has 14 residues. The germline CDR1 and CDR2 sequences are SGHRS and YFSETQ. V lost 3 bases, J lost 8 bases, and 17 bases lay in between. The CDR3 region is CASSSATGSWEAFF. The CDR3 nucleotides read TGCGCCAGCAGCTCTGCGACAGGTTCCTGGGAAGCTTTCTTT.

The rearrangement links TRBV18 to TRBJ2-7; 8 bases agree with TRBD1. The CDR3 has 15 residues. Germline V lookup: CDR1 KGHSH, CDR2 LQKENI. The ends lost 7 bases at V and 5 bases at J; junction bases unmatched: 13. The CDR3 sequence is CASFTTPSTGDEQYF. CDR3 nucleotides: TGTGCCAGCTTCACAACACCGTCGACAGGGGACGAGCAGTACTTC.

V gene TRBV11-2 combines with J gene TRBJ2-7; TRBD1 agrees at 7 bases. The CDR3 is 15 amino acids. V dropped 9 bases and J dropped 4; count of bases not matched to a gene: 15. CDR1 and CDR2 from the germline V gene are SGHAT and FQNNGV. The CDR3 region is CASRPPGGIFYEQYF. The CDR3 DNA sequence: TGTGCCAGTCGTCCCCCAGGGGGTATTTTTTACGAGCAGTACTTC.

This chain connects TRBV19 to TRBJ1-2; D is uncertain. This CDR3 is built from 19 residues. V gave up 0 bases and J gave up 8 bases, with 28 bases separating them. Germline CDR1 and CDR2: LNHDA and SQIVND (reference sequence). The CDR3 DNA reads TGTGCCAGTAGTATAGATCTATACCTCGGGCCTCTCTCTCGGGAGGGCTACACCTTC. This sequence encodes CASSIDLYLGPLSREGYTF.

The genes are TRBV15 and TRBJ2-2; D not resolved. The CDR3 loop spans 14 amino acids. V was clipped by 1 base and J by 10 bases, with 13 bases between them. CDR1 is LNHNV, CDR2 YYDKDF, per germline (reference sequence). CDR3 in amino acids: CATSRAPRSEELFF. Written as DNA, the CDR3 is TGTGCCACCAGCAGAGCCCCGCGGTCGGAGGAGCTGTTTTTT.

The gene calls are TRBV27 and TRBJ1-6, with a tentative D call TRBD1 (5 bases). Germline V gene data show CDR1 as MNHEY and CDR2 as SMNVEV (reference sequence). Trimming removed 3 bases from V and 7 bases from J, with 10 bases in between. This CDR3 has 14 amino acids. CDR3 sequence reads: CASSFTGSNSPLHF. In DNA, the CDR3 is TGTGCCAGCAGTTTCACAGGTTCCAATTCACCCCTCCACTTT.

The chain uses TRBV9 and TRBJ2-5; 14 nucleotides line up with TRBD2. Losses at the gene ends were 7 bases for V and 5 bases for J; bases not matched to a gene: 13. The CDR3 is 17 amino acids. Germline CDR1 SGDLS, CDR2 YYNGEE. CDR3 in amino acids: CASRTGLAGESVETQYF. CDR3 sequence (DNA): TGTGCCAGCCGAACGGGACTAGCGGGGGAGTCGGTGGAGACCCAGTACTTC.

In DNA, the CDR3 is TGTGCCACCAGTGATTTCTTCGGCAGGGATAGCAATCAGCCCCAGCATTTT. Its protein is CATSDFFGRDSNQPQHF. The chain uses TRBV24-1 and TRBJ1-5, with a weak D call TRBD1 (5 bases). CDR1 and CDR2 from the germline V gene are KGHDR and SFDVKD. V gave up 1 base and J gave up 0 bases, with 12 bases separating them. CDR3 length: 17 amino acids.

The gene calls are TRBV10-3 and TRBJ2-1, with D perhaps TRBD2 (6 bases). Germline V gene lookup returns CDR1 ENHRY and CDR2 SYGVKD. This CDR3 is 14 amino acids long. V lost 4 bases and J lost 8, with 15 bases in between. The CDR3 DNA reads TGTGCCATCAGTGGCCCCTTCCCGGGGGATGAGCAGTTCTTC. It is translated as CAISGPFPGDEQFF.

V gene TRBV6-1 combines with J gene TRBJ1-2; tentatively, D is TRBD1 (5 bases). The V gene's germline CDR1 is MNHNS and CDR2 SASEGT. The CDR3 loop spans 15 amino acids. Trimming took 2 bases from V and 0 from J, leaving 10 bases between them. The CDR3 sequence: CASSEWGGSNYGYTF. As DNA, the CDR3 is TGTGCCAGCAGTGAATGGGGGGGATCTAACTATGGCTACACCTTC.

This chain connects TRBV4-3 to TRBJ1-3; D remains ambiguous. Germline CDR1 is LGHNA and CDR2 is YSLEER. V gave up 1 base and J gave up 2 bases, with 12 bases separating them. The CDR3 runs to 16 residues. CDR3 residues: CASSQGEGATGNTIYF. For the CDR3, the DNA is TGCGCCAGCAGCCAAGGGGAGGGCGCAACTGGAAACACCATATATTTT.

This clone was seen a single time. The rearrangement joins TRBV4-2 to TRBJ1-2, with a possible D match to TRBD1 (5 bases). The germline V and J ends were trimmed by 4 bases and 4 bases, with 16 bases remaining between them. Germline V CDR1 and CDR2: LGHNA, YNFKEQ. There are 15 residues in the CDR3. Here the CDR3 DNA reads TGTGCCAGCAGCCCGGACCCAGGCGGGGCCTATGGCTACACCTTC. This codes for CASSPDPGGAYGYTF.

In nucleotides, the CDR3 is TGTGCCAGCAGCCCCTTGGACAGGGTAGGAGGCTACACCTTC. Translation: CASSPLDRVGGYTF. This chain links TRBV3-1 (or the pseudogene TRBV3-2) with TRBJ1-2, with 8 bases fitting TRBD1. The CDR3 contains 14 residues. With 4 bases clipped from V and 8 bases from J, the junction kept 9 bases outside the gene matches. Germline V gene sequence: CDR1 LGHDT, CDR2 YNNKEL (reference sequence).

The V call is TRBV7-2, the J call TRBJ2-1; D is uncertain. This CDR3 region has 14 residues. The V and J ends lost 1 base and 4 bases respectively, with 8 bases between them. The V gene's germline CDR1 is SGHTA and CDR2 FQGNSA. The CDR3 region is CASSLGAGYNEQFF. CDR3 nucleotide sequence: TGTGCCAGCAGCTTAGGGGCAGGATACAATGAGCAGTTCTTC.

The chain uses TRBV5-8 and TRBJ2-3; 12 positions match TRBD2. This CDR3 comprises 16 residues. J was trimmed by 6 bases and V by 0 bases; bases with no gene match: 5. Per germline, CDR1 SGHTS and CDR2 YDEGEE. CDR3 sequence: CASSLGTSGGQDTQYF. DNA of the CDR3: TGTGCCAGCAGCTTGGGTACTAGCGGGGGGCAGGATACGCAGTATTTT.

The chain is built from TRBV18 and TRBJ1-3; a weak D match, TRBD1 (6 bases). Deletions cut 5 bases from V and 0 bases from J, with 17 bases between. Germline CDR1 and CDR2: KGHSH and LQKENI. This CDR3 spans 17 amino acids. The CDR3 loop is CASSSLTGHGSGNTIYF. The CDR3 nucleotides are TGTGCCAGCTCAAGTTTAACGGGACACGGCTCTGGAAACACCATATATTTT.

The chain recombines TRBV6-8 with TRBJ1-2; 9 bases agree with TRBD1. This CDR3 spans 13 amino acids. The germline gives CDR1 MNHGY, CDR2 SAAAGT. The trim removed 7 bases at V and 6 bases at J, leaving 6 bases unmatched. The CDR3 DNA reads TGTGCCAGCACCGAAGGACAGGGGAATGGCTACACCTTC. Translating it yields CASTEGQGNGYTF.

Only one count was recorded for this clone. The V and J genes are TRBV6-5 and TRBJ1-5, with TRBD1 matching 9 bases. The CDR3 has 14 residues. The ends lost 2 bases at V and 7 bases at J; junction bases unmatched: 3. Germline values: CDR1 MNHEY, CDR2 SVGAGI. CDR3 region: CASSYDTGGQPQHF. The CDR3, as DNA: TGTGCCAGCAGTTACGACACAGGGGGCCAGCCCCAGCATTTT.

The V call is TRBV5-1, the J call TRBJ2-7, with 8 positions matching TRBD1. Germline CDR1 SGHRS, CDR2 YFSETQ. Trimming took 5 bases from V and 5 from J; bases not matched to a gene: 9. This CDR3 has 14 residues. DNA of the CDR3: TGCGCCAGCAGTCTATCGACAGGGGTCGACGAGCAGTACTTC. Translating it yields CASSLSTGVDEQYF. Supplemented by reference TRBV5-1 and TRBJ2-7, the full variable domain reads KAGVTQTPRYLIKTRGQQVTLSCSPISGHRSVSWYQQTPGQGLQFLFEYFSETQRNKGNFPGRFSGRQFSNSRSEMNVSTLELGDSALYLCASSLSTGVDEQYFGPGTRLTVT.

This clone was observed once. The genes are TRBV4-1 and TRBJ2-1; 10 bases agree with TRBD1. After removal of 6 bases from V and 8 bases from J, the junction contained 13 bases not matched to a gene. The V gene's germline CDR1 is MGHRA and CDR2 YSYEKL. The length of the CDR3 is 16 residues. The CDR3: CASSPNYGTGEYEQFF. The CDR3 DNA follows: TGCGCCAGCAGTCCGAACTACGGGACAGGGGAGTATGAGCAGTTCTTC.

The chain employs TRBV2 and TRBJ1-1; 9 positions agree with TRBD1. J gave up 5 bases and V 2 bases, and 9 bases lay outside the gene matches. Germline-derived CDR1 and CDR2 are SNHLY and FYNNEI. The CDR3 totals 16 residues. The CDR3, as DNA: TGTGCCAGCAGTGAATCAAGGACAGGGGTGGCGACTGAAGCTTTCTTT. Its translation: CASSESRTGVATEAFF.

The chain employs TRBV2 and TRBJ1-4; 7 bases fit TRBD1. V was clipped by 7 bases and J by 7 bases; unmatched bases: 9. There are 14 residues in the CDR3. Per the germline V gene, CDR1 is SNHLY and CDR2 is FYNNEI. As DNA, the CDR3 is TGTGCCAGCATGGGGTCAGGGGGTAGTGAAAAACTGTTTTTT. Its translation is CASMGSGGSEKLFF.

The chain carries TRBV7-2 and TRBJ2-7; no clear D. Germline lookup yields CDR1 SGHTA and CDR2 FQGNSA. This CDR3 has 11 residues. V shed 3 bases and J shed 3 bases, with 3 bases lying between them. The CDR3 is CASSFYYEQYF. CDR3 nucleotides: TGTGCCAGCAGCTTCTACTACGAGCAGTACTTC.

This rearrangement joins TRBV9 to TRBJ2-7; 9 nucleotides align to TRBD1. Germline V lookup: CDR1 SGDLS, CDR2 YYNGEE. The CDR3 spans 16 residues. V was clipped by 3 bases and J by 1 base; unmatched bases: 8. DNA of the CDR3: TGTGCCAGCAGCGGACCGGGACAGGGAGGGTCCTACGAGCAGTACTTC. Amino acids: CASSGPGQGGSYEQYF.

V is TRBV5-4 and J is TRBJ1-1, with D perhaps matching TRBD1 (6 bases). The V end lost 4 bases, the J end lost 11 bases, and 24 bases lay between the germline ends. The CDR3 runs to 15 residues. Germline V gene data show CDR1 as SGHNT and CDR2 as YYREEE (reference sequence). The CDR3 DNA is TGTGCCAGCAGCGACCCGGACTCAGGGGACCCCGAGGCTTTCTTT. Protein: CASSDPDSGDPEAFF.

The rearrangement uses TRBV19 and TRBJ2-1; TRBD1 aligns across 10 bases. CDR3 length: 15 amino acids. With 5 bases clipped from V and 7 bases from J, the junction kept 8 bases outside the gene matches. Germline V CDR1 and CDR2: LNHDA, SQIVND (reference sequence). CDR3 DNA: TGTGCCAGTAGTTCGGAGACAGGGGGCTGGAATGAGCAGTTCTTC. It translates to CASSSETGGWNEQFF.

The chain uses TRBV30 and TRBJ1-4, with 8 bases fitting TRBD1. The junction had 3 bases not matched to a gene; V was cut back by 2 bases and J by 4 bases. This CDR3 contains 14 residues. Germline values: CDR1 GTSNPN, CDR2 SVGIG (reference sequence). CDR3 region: CAWSRDRINEKLFF. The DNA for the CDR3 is TGTGCCTGGAGTCGGGACAGGATTAATGAAAAACTGTTTTTT.

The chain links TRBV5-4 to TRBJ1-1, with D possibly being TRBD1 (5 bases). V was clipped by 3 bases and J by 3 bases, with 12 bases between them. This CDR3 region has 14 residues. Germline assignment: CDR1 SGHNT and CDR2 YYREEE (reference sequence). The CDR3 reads CASSSGIGDTEAFF. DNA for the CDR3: TGTGCCAGCAGCTCAGGGATTGGGGACACTGAAGCTTTCTTT.

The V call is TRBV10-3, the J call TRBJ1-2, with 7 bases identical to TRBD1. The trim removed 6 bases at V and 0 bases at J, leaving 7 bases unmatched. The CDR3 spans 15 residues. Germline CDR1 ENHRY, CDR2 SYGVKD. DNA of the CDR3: TGTGCCATCAGCTGGACAGGCAATACTAACTATGGCTACACCTTC. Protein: CAISWTGNTNYGYTF.

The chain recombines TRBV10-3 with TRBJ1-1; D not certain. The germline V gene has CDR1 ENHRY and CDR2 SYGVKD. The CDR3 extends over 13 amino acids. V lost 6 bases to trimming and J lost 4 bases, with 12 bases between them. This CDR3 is CAISPTSGTEAFF. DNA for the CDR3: TGTGCCATCAGCCCGACCTCAGGCACTGAAGCTTTCTTT.

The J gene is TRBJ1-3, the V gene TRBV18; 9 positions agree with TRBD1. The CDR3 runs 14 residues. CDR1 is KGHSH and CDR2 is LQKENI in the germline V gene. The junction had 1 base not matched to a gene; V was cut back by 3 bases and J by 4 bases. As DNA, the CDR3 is TGTGCCAGCTCACCGGGACAGGGCGGAAACACCATATATTTT. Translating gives CASSPGQGGNTIYF.

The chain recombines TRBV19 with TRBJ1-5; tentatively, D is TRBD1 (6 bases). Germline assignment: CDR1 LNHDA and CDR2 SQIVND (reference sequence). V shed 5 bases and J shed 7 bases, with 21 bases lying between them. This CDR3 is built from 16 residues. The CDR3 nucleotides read TGTGCCAGTAGTTTCTCTCCGACAGGACGGGGCCAGCCCCAGCATTTT. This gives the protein CASSFSPTGRGQPQHF.